This T cell receptor (beta chain) was sequenced in a study of long-term antiretroviral therapy in people with HIV. Whole-study results and caveats: Dominating the repertoire at all time points were the clones that expanded before ART. HIV repertoires showed narrower CDR3 length ranges than controls.

The immunoSEQ assay was v3.0, run at survey level. TCRdb's table, derived via immunoSEQ multiplex PCR, lists solely in-frame clones and lacks some. The sample has roughly 40,000 clones, more than 70% seen once; the top ten hold under 7.5%. Post-ART PBMC samples numbered at least two per donor, and pre-ART ones at least one. The samples, holding about 1-11 million cryopreserved PBMC, were thawed before DNA extraction was carried out. With regard to this clone: The antigen is unknown. Within the sample, other DNA sequences also encode this same CDR3.

The source of this sequence is a woman in her forties or fifties with HIV. The source material was unsorted PBMCs, sampled 3.1 years after starting antiretroviral therapy.

The CDR3 loop reads CASSLSPAQETQYF. CDR3 in DNA: TGTGCCAGCAGCTTGTCGCCGGCCCAAGAGACCCAGTACTTC. The V and J genes are TRBV5-5 and TRBJ2-5, with no clear D. The V end lost 1 base, the J end lost 1 base, and 8 bases lay between the germline ends. The germline CDR1 and CDR2 sequences are SGHKS and YYEKEE (reference sequence). The CDR3 spans 14 residues.